The 32 T cell receptor beta chains in this list originate from one sample, sequenced in a study of blood T cell repertoires in COVID-19. Sequencing used immunoSEQ multiplex PCR; TCRdb keeps in-frame clones, though not all of them. The sample contains roughly 190,000 clones, more than 65% of which appear only once. The sample comprised PBMCs or T cells enriched from blood (not recorded which). These receptors all stem from a woman in her fifties or sixties with acute COVID-19.

The rearrangement links TRBV11-2 to TRBJ2-1; a weak D match, TRBD1 (5 bases). Germline CDR1 and CDR2: SGHAT and FQNNGV. The CDR3 covers 11 residues. V dropped 8 bases and J dropped 11 bases, with 13 bases sitting between them. CDR3 sequence reads: CASGAQAKQFF. DNA for the CDR3: TGTGCCAGCGGAGCACAGGCTAAGCAGTTCTTC. Full variable domain (rest looked up from reference TRBV11-2 and TRBJ2-1): EAGVAQSPRYKIIEKRQSVAFWCNPISGHATLYWYQQILGQGPKLLIQFQNNGVVDDSQLPKDRFSAERLKGVDSTLKIQPAKLEDSAVYLCASGAQAKQFFGPGTRLTVL.

In its sample, this clone was seen once. The chain is built from TRBV3-1 (or the pseudogene TRBV3-2) and TRBJ1-5, with D tentatively TRBD1 (6 bases). Germline V gene data show CDR1 as LGHDT and CDR2 as YNNKEL (reference sequence). V gave up 1 base and J gave up 0 bases, with 10 bases separating them. The CDR3 totals 16 residues. The CDR3: CASSQGSGASNQPQHF. DNA of the CDR3: TGTGCCAGCAGCCAAGGGTCAGGGGCTAGCAATCAGCCCCAGCATTTT.

The rearrangement joins TRBV7-3 to TRBJ2-6; 9 bases are a match to TRBD1. Germline trimming cut 8 bases from V and 2 bases from J; bases unmatched to any gene: 10. CDR1 is SGHTA, CDR2 FQGTGA, per germline. The CDR3 has 17 amino acids. CDR3 amino acids: CASSPGQGRTGANVLTF. CDR3 in DNA: TGTGCCAGCTCCCCGGGACAGGGTCGAACTGGGGCCAACGTCCTGACTTTC.

This chain joins TRBV6-5 and TRBJ1-4; 8 bases agree with TRBD1. The J segment lost 5 bases and the V segment lost 7 bases, leaving 9 bases of the junction unmatched. The CDR3 runs 15 residues. The germline CDR1 and CDR2 sequences are MNHEY and SVGAGI. The CDR3 is CASTDRENGNEKLFF. CDR3 nucleotide sequence: TGTGCCAGCACGGACAGGGAAAACGGGAATGAAAAACTGTTTTTT.

This clone was counted between two and nine times. The genes are TRBV6-1 and TRBJ1-1; 7 nucleotides match TRBD1. The CDR3 totals 16 residues. V lost 3 bases, J lost 1 base, and 8 bases stayed unmatched. Germline V lookup: CDR1 MNHNS, CDR2 SASEGT. The CDR3 coding sequence is TGTGCCAGCAGTGATATATCGACAGGGTGGAACACTGAAGCTTTCTTT. Translating gives CASSDISTGWNTEAFF.

Only one count was recorded for this clone. The chain couples TRBV7-9 to TRBJ2-6, with a possible D match to TRBD2 (5 bases). The CDR3 is made up of 19 amino acids. Per the germline V gene, CDR1 is SEHNR and CDR2 is FQNEAQ (reference sequence). Trimming left V 2 bases short and J 0 bases short, with 17 bases between. In nucleotides, the CDR3 is TGTGCCAGCAGCTTAAGGAGGTTCGGGTTAAGCTCTGGGGCCAACGTCCTGACTTTC. It yields the protein CASSLRRFGLSSGANVLTF. Full variable domain (rest looked up from reference TRBV7-9 and TRBJ2-6): DTGVSQNPRHKITKRGQNVTFRCDPISEHNRLYWYRQTLGQGPEFLTYFQNEAQLEKSRLLSDRFSAERPKGSFSTLEIQRTEQGDSAMYLCASSLRRFGLSSGANVLTFGAGSRLTVL.

This clone was seen once. The rearrangement joins TRBV5-1 to TRBJ1-1, with D maybe TRBD1 (6 bases). CDR3 length: 14 residues. Per germline, CDR1 SGHRS and CDR2 YFSETQ. V was pared by 3 bases and J by 1 base, with 10 bases between. CDR3 nucleotide sequence: TGCGCCAGCAGCTCGGACAGCCAGAACACTGAAGCTTTCTTT. Residues: CASSSDSQNTEAFF.

The chain carries TRBV21-1 and TRBJ2-7; the table's D call, TRBD2, has no DNA check behind it. TRBV21-1 is listed as a pseudogene. This CDR3 is 16 amino acids long. This CDR3 is CASPERGTKTGYEQYV. DNA of the CDR3: TGTGCCAGCCCGGAGCGGGGGACGAAAACGGGGTACGAGCAGTACGTC.

The CDR3 protein is CASSPPGVGNQPQHF. The CDR3 DNA is TGTGCCAGCAGTCCACCCGGGGTTGGCAATCAGCCCCAGCATTTT. The rearrangement uses TRBV27 and TRBJ1-5; D call uncertain. Germline lookup yields CDR1 MNHEY and CDR2 SMNVEV (reference sequence). The CDR3 spans 15 residues. Trimming removed 5 bases at V and 2 bases at J, with 13 bases between.

V and J are TRBV27 and TRBJ2-3; 10 bases map to TRBD2. The J segment lost 5 bases and the V segment lost 3 bases, leaving 5 bases of the junction unmatched. Germline assignment: CDR1 MNHEY and CDR2 SMNVEV (reference sequence). The CDR3 has 15 amino acids. The CDR3 sequence is CASSFELAGKDTQYF. Written as DNA, the CDR3 is TGTGCCAGCAGTTTCGAACTAGCGGGGAAAGATACGCAGTATTTT.

This clone was seen many times. The genes are TRBV2 and TRBJ2-2; a possible D gene is TRBD2 (5 bases). CDR3 length: 14 residues. Germline V gives CDR1 SNHLY, CDR2 FYNNEI. Trimming took 11 bases from V and 1 from J, leaving 14 bases between them. The CDR3 DNA sequence: TGTGCCGGTAGGCGGGTTAGGAACACCGGGGAGCTGTTTTTT. Translation gives CAGRRVRNTGELFF.

This chain connects TRBV28 to TRBJ1-6; no clear D. The CDR3 covers 15 residues. Germline CDR1 reads MDHEN; CDR2 reads SYDVKM. Trimming removed 3 bases from V and 4 bases from J, with 10 bases in between. The CDR3 bases are TGTGCCAGCAGTTTTCCTCCGGGGTATAATTCACCCCTCCACTTT. Encoded protein: CASSFPPGYNSPLHF.

This sequence joins TRBV5-1 and TRBJ2-1, with TRBD2 identical over 10 bases. With V trimmed by 0 bases and J by 8 bases, 5 bases remained unmatched. This CDR3 region has 15 residues. CDR1 and CDR2 from the germline V gene are SGHRS and YFSETQ. For the CDR3, the DNA is TGCGCCAGCAGCTTGGTGAGCGGGGGGGCTGATGAGCAGTTCTTC. Amino acids: CASSLVSGGADEQFF.

This rearrangement joins TRBV4-3 to TRBJ1-2; a possible D gene is TRBD1 (5 bases). The CDR3 spans 14 residues. From germline, CDR1 is LGHNA and CDR2 YSLEER. V lost 1 base and J lost 1, with 7 bases in between. The CDR3 DNA follows: TGCGCCAGCAGCCAAGGGACAAGTAACTATGGCTACACCTTC. As protein: CASSQGTSNYGYTF.

V is TRBV12-3 or TRBV12-4 and J is TRBJ2-3, with D unclear. Trimming shortened V by 2 bases and J by 5 bases, and 5 bases separated the two germline ends. CDR3 length equals 12 residues. In DNA, the CDR3 is TGTGCCAGCAGTTTAATCGTAGATACGCAGTATTTT. Amino acid sequence: CASSLIVDTQYF.

In DNA, the CDR3 is TGTGCCAGCGCCCCAGGGGGCGGAAGCTCCTACAATGAGCAGTTCTTC. This sequence encodes CASAPGGGSSYNEQFF. The chain is built from TRBV18 and TRBJ2-1; the match to TRBD1 covers 8 bases. After removal of 8 bases from V and 0 bases from J, the junction contained 9 bases not matched to a gene. CDR1 KGHSH and CDR2 LQKENI come from the germline V gene. The CDR3 is made up of 16 amino acids.

The chain carries TRBV11-1 and TRBJ1-2; D may be TRBD1 (5 bases). V lost 5 bases and J lost 4, with 17 bases in between. The CDR3 length is 15 residues. From germline, CDR1 is SGHAT and CDR2 FQDESV (reference sequence). The DNA of the CDR3 is TGTGCCAGCAGCCCACCCGGCGACAGAATCTATGGCTACACCTTC. It translates to CASSPPGDRIYGYTF.

There are a few counts of this clone. The genes are TRBV6-6 and TRBJ2-1; no clear D gene. V lost 6 bases to trimming and J lost 3 bases, with 18 bases between them. Germline assignment: CDR1 MNHNY and CDR2 SVGAGI (reference sequence). The CDR3 spans 16 residues. DNA for the CDR3: TGTGCCAGCAGCTCAGCCAAGGCGACTGGCTACAATGAGCAGTTCTTC. It is translated as CASSSAKATGYNEQFF.

This chain joins TRBV30 and TRBJ2-5, with 11 bases fitting TRBD2. This CDR3 has 15 amino acids. V was pared by 2 bases and J by 5 bases, with 7 bases of the junction left unmatched. Germline CDR1 and CDR2: GTSNPN and SVGIG (reference sequence). CDR3 region: CAWSRVAGGYETQYF. The CDR3 DNA sequence: TGTGCCTGGAGTCGGGTAGCGGGGGGGTATGAGACCCAGTACTTC.

This clone was counted once. The chain uses TRBV27 and TRBJ1-3, with D unclear. Germline lookup yields CDR1 MNHEY and CDR2 SMNVEV (reference sequence). The CDR3 runs 14 residues. V lost 3 bases and J lost 0, with 6 bases in between. The CDR3 reads CASSLRSSGNTIYF. As DNA, the CDR3 is TGTGCCAGCAGTTTGAGAAGCTCTGGAAACACCATATATTTT.

The table lists this clone with a few counts. Other DNA sequences in this specimen translate into the identical CDR3. This sequence joins TRBV9 and TRBJ2-2; D is possibly TRBD2 (6 bases). V dropped 2 bases and J dropped 5 bases, with 13 bases sitting between them. Germline CDR1 and CDR2: SGDLS and YYNGEE. The CDR3 is made up of 15 amino acids. The CDR3 DNA follows: TGTGCCAGCAGCGTGGGCCAGGGAGGAACCGGGGAGCTGTTTTTT. Its translation is CASSVGQGGTGELFF.

At least ten counts were recorded for this clone. The rearrangement uses TRBV19 and TRBJ1-1, with D uncertain. CDR3 length equals 15 residues. The germline gives CDR1 LNHDA, CDR2 SQIVND (reference sequence). V dropped 1 base and J dropped 0 bases, with 9 bases sitting between them. The CDR3 here is CASSIVTDMNTEAFF. Written as DNA, the CDR3 is TGTGCCAGTAGTATAGTTACAGATATGAACACTGAAGCTTTCTTT.

The chain is built from TRBV7-4 and TRBJ2-1, with 15 bases fitting TRBD2. Germline assignment: CDR1 SGHVT and CDR2 SQSDAQ. V was pared by 5 bases and J by 0 bases, with 8 bases of the junction left unmatched. CDR3 size: 19 residues. The CDR3 coding sequence is TGTGCCAGCAGCCGGGGACTAGCGGGGGGTTCAAGCTCCTACAATGAGCAGTTCTTC. It encodes CASSRGLAGGSSSYNEQFF.

The chain employs TRBV7-8 and TRBJ2-1; no clear D. The length of the CDR3 is 14 residues. CDR1 and CDR2 (germline): SGHVS, FQNEAQ. V lost 7 bases, J lost 1 base, and 11 bases lay in between. This chain's CDR3 is CASIIGYSYNEQFF. The CDR3 DNA reads TGTGCCAGCATTATCGGGTATTCCTACAATGAGCAGTTCTTC.

With regard to this clone: An end of the junction does not agree with germline; a read error may underlie this. V usage is TRBV5-8 and J usage is TRBJ1-2, with no clear D. This CDR3 has 12 residues. From germline, CDR1 is SGHTS and CDR2 YDEGEE. The CDR3, as DNA: TGTGCCAGCAGCTTGGGGTTGGCAGGCCAAAACTTC. This gives the protein CASSLGLAGQNF.

In DNA form, the CDR3 reads TGTGCCAGCAGCCAATCCGGGGGGAACACTGAAGCTTTCTTT. As protein: CASSQSGGNTEAFF. The rearrangement uses TRBV16 and TRBJ1-1; D is perhaps TRBD1 (5 bases). Germline assignment: CDR1 KGHSY and CDR2 FQNENV. The V gene lost 0 bases and the J gene lost 1 base, with 6 bases spanning the gap. The CDR3 covers 14 residues.

This rearrangement joins TRBV27 to TRBJ1-2; D is uncertain. This CDR3 contains 15 residues. The V end was cut by 3 bases, the J end by 0 bases, with 11 bases between. Germline V gene sequence: CDR1 MNHEY, CDR2 SMNVEV (reference sequence). This chain's CDR3 is CASSFASSSNYGYTF. DNA of the CDR3: TGTGCCAGCAGTTTCGCCTCTAGTTCTAACTATGGCTACACCTTC.

The chain recombines TRBV6-4 with TRBJ2-2; D gene unclear. V lost 3 bases to trimming and J lost 0 bases, with 8 bases between them. CDR3 length: 15 amino acids. Germline CDR1 MRHNA, CDR2 SNTAGT. This chain's CDR3 is CASSEGRTNTGELFF. The CDR3 region has the DNA TGTGCCAGCAGTGAAGGCAGGACGAACACCGGGGAGCTGTTTTTT.

This clone turned up a few times. The genes are TRBV7-8 and TRBJ1-1, with TRBD1 as a possible D gene (5 bases). The CDR3 consists of 16 residues. The V gene's germline CDR1 is SGHVS and CDR2 FQNEAQ. Trimming removed 7 bases at V and 1 base at J, with 19 bases between. CDR3 sequence: CASNTERGRKNTEAFF. DNA for the CDR3: TGTGCCAGCAACACGGAGCGGGGCAGGAAGAACACTGAAGCTTTCTTT.

CDR3 in DNA: TGTGCCAGCAGTCGCGGAGGGGGCAGGTCCTACGAGCAGTACGTC. Its translation: CASSRGGGRSYEQYV. This chain links TRBV6-6 with TRBJ2-7; D may be TRBD1 (7 bases). Trimming left V 5 bases short and J 1 base short, with 15 bases between. In germline, CDR1 is MNHNY, CDR2 SVGAGI (reference sequence). The CDR3 totals 15 residues.

This clone has a handful of counts. The rearrangement links TRBV5-6 to TRBJ1-5; TRBD1 matches 8 bases. Germline CDR1 reads SGHDT; CDR2 reads YYEEEE. V dropped 3 bases and J dropped 5; count of bases not matched to a gene: 4. There are 14 residues in the CDR3. The CDR3 DNA reads TGTGCCAGCAGCTCGCAGGGGGCCCATCAGCCCCAGCATTTT. It encodes CASSSQGAHQPQHF.

The chain joins TRBV7-2 to TRBJ1-4, with D perhaps TRBD1 (6 bases). Trimming left V 2 bases short and J 11 bases short, with 15 bases between. The CDR3 runs to 14 residues. The germline V gene encodes CDR1 SGHTA and CDR2 FQGNSA. The CDR3 loop is CASSLPAGAGKLFF. CDR3 nucleotides: TGTGCCAGCAGCTTACCGGCAGGGGCCGGGAAACTGTTTTTT.